This TCR beta chain was identified in a study of blood T cell repertoires in COVID-19. Study-level information: Italy, Spain and the United States were the sources of the convalescent and acute COVID-19 samples. Sample material is recorded as cDNA or gDNA derived from T cells, B-cell-depleted T cells, or PBMCs.

As handled by the study authors: Counts of nucleated cells, estimated from reference gene primer amplification, were obtained. Libraries were prepared by immunoSEQ multiplex PCR; TCRdb keeps only in-frame clonotypes and omits some of them. The DNA gave D and trimming, while V, J and clone size come from that table. The sample includes 110,000 to 150,000 clones, 60% to 80% seen only once; the top ten take over 8.5%. Material for sequencing was peripheral blood. The sequence was obtained from a man aged 50 to 60 with active or convalescent COVID-19.

In DNA form, the CDR3 reads TGCGCCAGCACCCAAGAGGGACAGGGGGCCACTGAAGCTTTCTTT. As protein: CASTQEGQGATEAFF. This rearrangement joins TRBV5-1 to TRBJ1-1, with 12 bases lining up with TRBD1. Germline CDR1 and CDR2: SGHRS and YFSETQ. With 6 bases clipped from V and 4 bases from J, the junction kept 7 bases outside the gene matches. The CDR3 spans 15 residues. Combining the CDR3 with reference TRBV5-1 and TRBJ1-1 gives the whole variable domain KAGVTQTPRYLIKTRGQQVTLSCSPISGHRSVSWYQQTPGQGLQFLFEYFSETQRNKGNFPGRFSGRQFSNSRSEMNVSTLELGDSALYLCASTQEGQGATEAFFGQGTRLTVV.